This T cell receptor (beta chain) was obtained from a study of cytomegalovirus exposure and HLA in healthy donors. Study-level results: As was reported, the HLA-A and HLA-B alleles of most subjects were accurately predicted from TCR beta sequences. Only CMV serostatus was available as immune exposure information.

Comment on this clone: Its antigen is unknown.

The PCR had 60 Vbeta and 13 Jbeta primers. The repertoire was sequenced with immunoSEQ multiplex PCR; TCRdb's copy has only in-frame clones and lacks some. The sample shows under 150,000 clones, about 74% of them seen only once. The CDR3 extends over 13 amino acids. Germline CDR1 and CDR2: LNHDA and SQIVND (reference sequence). Trimming removed 7 bases at V and 0 bases at J, with 9 bases between. Sequencing was carried out using PBMCs. The receptor's source is a woman aged 45-60 years in good health and CMV-seronegative. This chain connects TRBV19 to TRBJ1-1; D unclear. CDR3 DNA: TGTGCCAGTACCACAACCATGAACACTGAAGCTTTCTTT. It yields the protein CASTTTMNTEAFF.